Below, 29 T cell receptor beta chains from the same sample are listed, as sequenced in a study of blood T cell repertoires in COVID-19. Using immunoSEQ multiplex PCR, the repertoire was profiled, and TCRdb retains in-frame clones only, with some absent. The table records approximately 150,000 clones, approximately 82% of them present only once. Sample: peripheral blood. The receptors derive from a woman in her 70s who had recovered from COVID-19.

In this sample, this clone turned up a few times. The rearrangement joins TRBV6-6 to TRBJ2-5; 10 positions match TRBD2. Trimming cost V 5 bases and J 1 base; bases outside gene matches: 10. Germline values: CDR1 MNHNY, CDR2 SVGAGI (reference sequence). The CDR3 loop spans 17 amino acids. This chain's CDR3 is CASSRLAGPTSQETQYF. The DNA for the CDR3 is TGTGCCAGCAGTCGACTAGCGGGCCCTACCTCCCAAGAGACCCAGTACTTC.

The table lists this clone with a count of one. V is TRBV9 and J is TRBJ2-5; 7 nucleotides agree with TRBD2. The length of the CDR3 is 14 residues. V lost 4 bases, J lost 5 bases, and 8 bases stayed unmatched. CDR1 SGDLS and CDR2 YYNGEE come from the germline V gene. The CDR3 sequence is CASSSYNGGETQYF. The CDR3 nucleotides are TGTGCCAGCAGCTCCTATAACGGGGGGGAGACCCAGTACTTC.

The genes are TRBV5-1 and TRBJ2-3; TRBD2 might be the D (6 bases). Germline lookup yields CDR1 SGHRS and CDR2 YFSETQ. The CDR3 length is 15 residues. Trimming stripped 4 bases from V and 4 bases from J, with 16 bases between. This chain's CDR3 is CASSTLGGESDTQYF. CDR3 DNA: TGCGCCAGCAGCACCCTCGGCGGGGAATCAGATACGCAGTATTTT. Filled out from reference TRBV5-1 and TRBJ2-3, the complete variable domain reads KAGVTQTPRYLIKTRGQQVTLSCSPISGHRSVSWYQQTPGQGLQFLFEYFSETQRNKGNFPGRFSGRQFSNSRSEMNVSTLELGDSALYLCASSTLGGESDTQYFGPGTRLTVL.

The CDR3 coding sequence is TGTGCCAGCTCCCGGGACAGGGGCACTGAAGCTTTCTTT. Translating gives CASSRDRGTEAFF. The rearrangement joins TRBV18 to TRBJ1-1; 10 bases fit TRBD1. Germline loops: CDR1 KGHSH, CDR2 LQKENI. V lost 6 bases to trimming and J lost 4 bases; unmatched junction nucleotides: 2. The CDR3 totals 13 residues.

V gene TRBV18 combines with J gene TRBJ2-7, with TRBD2 matching over 10 bases. CDR1 KGHSH and CDR2 LQKENI come from the germline V gene. The CDR3 spans 15 residues. V lost 6 bases to trimming and J lost 4 bases; unmatched junction nucleotides: 9. CDR3 in DNA: TGTGCCAGCTCCCCAGGGGAGCGGGGGGGTTACGAGCAGTACTTC. Translation: CASSPGERGGYEQYF.

This clone was recorded at least ten times. The CDR3 DNA sequence: TGTGCCAGCAGCTTACGGGGGACGGTCGAGCAGTTCTTC. Amino acids: CASSLRGTVEQFF. The rearrangement links TRBV7-3 to TRBJ2-1; D is possibly TRBD2 (6 bases). Germline assignment: CDR1 SGHTA and CDR2 FQGTGA. V lost 2 bases and J 10 bases, leaving 12 bases between the germline ends. This CDR3 is 13 amino acids long.

V gene TRBV4-1 combines with J gene TRBJ2-5; D perhaps matches TRBD1 (7 bases). The germline gives CDR1 MGHRA, CDR2 YSYEKL. This CDR3 region has 17 residues. The V and J ends lost 1 base and 0 bases respectively, with 15 bases between them. The CDR3 nucleotides read TGCGCCAGCAGCCAAGCTATGGGGGGACAGTACCAAGAGACCCAGTACTTC. This encodes CASSQAMGGQYQETQYF.

This chain uses TRBV5-4 with TRBJ2-1, with D maybe TRBD2 (6 bases). CDR1 is SGHNT, CDR2 YYREEE, per germline (reference sequence). V was cut by 1 base and J by 4 bases, with 9 bases left in between. The CDR3 consists of 14 residues. CDR3 in amino acids: CASSLTGGYNEQFF. CDR3 in DNA: TGTGCCAGCAGCTTGACCGGGGGATACAATGAGCAGTTCTTC.

The CDR3, as DNA: TGTGCCACCACGAGGGGGCAAGAGACCCAGTACTTC. Amino acids: CATTRGQETQYF. The chain links TRBV18 to TRBJ2-5; weak D call: TRBD1 (6 bases). Deletions cut 10 bases from V and 2 bases from J, with 11 bases between. The germline gives CDR1 KGHSH, CDR2 LQKENI. The CDR3 covers 12 residues.

The rearrangement links TRBV7-3 to TRBJ2-4; a weak D match, TRBD2 (5 bases). The CDR3 length is 13 residues. CDR1 is SGHTA and CDR2 is FQGTGA in the germline V gene. Trimming removed 4 bases at V and 13 bases at J, with 17 bases between. The CDR3 sequence is CASSSGPGLGQYF. Here the CDR3 DNA reads TGTGCCAGCAGCTCCGGACCCGGACTTGGGCAGTACTTC. Combining the CDR3 with reference TRBV7-3 and TRBJ2-4 gives the whole variable domain GAGVSQTPSNKVTEKGKYVELRCDPISGHTALYWYRQSLGQGPEFLIYFQGTGAADDSGLPNDRFFAVRPEGSVSTLKIQRTERGDSAVYLCASSSGPGLGQYFGAGTRLSVL.

V and J are TRBV6-5 and TRBJ1-2; D not certain. Per germline, CDR1 MNHEY and CDR2 SVGAGI. The CDR3 extends over 12 amino acids. Trimming took off 2 bases at V and 6 bases at J, with 7 bases between the two ends. CDR3 nucleotides: TGTGCCAGCAGTTACGAGGGCCATGGCTACACCTTC. This gives the protein CASSYEGHGYTF.

This rearrangement joins TRBV4-3 to TRBJ2-2; 8 bases agree with TRBD2. This CDR3 spans 17 amino acids. Germline-derived CDR1 and CDR2 are LGHNA and YSLEER. After removal of 0 bases from V and 4 bases from J, the junction contained 7 bases not matched to a gene. DNA for the CDR3: TGCGCCAGCAGCCAAGATCCCAGCGGGAGAGCCACCGGGGAGCTGTTTTTT. Protein: CASSQDPSGRATGELFF.

The rearrangement uses TRBV7-9 and TRBJ2-3; 7 nucleotides match TRBD1. Trimming took 5 bases from V and 2 from J; bases not matched to a gene: 7. Per the germline V gene, CDR1 is SEHNR and CDR2 is FQNEAQ (reference sequence). CDR3 length equals 15 residues. As DNA, the CDR3 is TGTGCCAGCAGCCTAACAGGGGAACCCACAGATACGCAGTATTTT. It encodes CASSLTGEPTDTQYF.

This chain connects TRBV28 to TRBJ2-7; TRBD1 is a possible D gene (5 bases). With 7 bases removed from V and 2 bases from J, the gap between germline ends came to 15 bases. Germline CDR1 is MDHEN and CDR2 is SYDVKM. The CDR3 is 14 residues long. The CDR3 nucleotides are TGTGCCAGCAAAGGGGCTACCTCGACCTACGAGCAGTACTTC. It encodes CASKGATSTYEQYF.

The J gene is TRBJ2-1, the V gene TRBV5-1; D unclear. The CDR3 loop spans 16 amino acids. Germline V gives CDR1 SGHRS, CDR2 YFSETQ. The V end lost 0 bases, the J end lost 0 bases, and 10 bases lay between the germline ends. The CDR3 protein is CASSLVAGSSYNEQFF. CDR3 in DNA: TGCGCCAGCAGCTTGGTCGCAGGCAGCTCCTACAATGAGCAGTTCTTC.

The genes are TRBV7-9 and TRBJ1-4; 8 nucleotides line up with TRBD1. CDR1 and CDR2 from the germline V gene are SEHNR and FQNEAQ (reference sequence). Unmatched junction bases numbered 7, after V lost 5 bases and J lost 5 bases. This CDR3 spans 15 amino acids. CDR3 amino acids: CASSKTGGPNEKLFF. In DNA form, the CDR3 reads TGTGCCAGCAGCAAAACAGGGGGACCGAATGAAAAACTGTTTTTT.

V and J are TRBV4-3 and TRBJ2-1; 9 bases align to TRBD2. The CDR3 has 13 residues. V was clipped by 3 bases and J by 10 bases; unmatched bases: 4. Germline CDR1 is LGHNA and CDR2 is YSLEER. CDR3 sequence (DNA): TGCGCCAGCAGCCAGGCGGGAGGGGGGGAGCAGTTCTTC. It translates to CASSQAGGGEQFF.

This chain connects TRBV2 to TRBJ1-5, with 7 bases aligning to TRBD1. Losses at the gene ends were 8 bases for V and 6 bases for J; bases not matched to a gene: 7. CDR1 and CDR2 (germline): SNHLY, FYNNEI. This CDR3 has 13 amino acids. The DNA for the CDR3 is TGTGCCAGCCAGGGGGTTGGGGTTCAGCCCCAGCATTTT. Translating gives CASQGVGVQPQHF.

In its sample, this clone was seen many times. Within the sample, other DNA sequences also encode this same CDR3. V is TRBV5-4 and J is TRBJ1-2; D is ambiguous. The germline V gene encodes CDR1 SGHNT and CDR2 YYREEE (reference sequence). This CDR3 is built from 12 residues. Deletions cut 0 bases from V and 4 bases from J, with 4 bases between. The CDR3 reads CASSLDSYGYTF. The CDR3, as DNA: TGTGCCAGCAGCTTGGACAGCTATGGCTACACCTTC.

The V and J genes are TRBV5-4 and TRBJ2-7; 9 bases align to TRBD2. V shed 3 bases, J shed 5 bases, and the junction held 9 bases outside the gene matches. The CDR3 is 15 amino acids. CDR1 and CDR2 (germline): SGHNT, YYREEE (reference sequence). CDR3 DNA: TGTGCCAGCAGCTCCTTCCGCGGGAGGGGCCACGAGCAGTACTTC. Its translation: CASSSFRGRGHEQYF. Together with reference TRBV5-4 and TRBJ2-7, the CDR3 gives the full variable domain: ETGVTQSPTHLIKTRGQQVTLRCSSQSGHNTVSWYQQALGQGPQFIFQYYREEENGRGNFPPRFSGLQFPNYSSELNVNALELDDSALYLCASSSFRGRGHEQYFGPGTRLTVT.

The V and J genes are TRBV7-2 and TRBJ1-2; 10 bases align to TRBD1. With 5 bases clipped from V and 7 bases from J, the junction kept 16 bases outside the gene matches. The CDR3 is made up of 17 amino acids. CDR1 SGHTA and CDR2 FQGNSA come from the germline V gene. CDR3 coding DNA: TGTGCCAGCAGCCCCCGACAGGGGGCGGGGGCTCAGGTTGGCTACACCTTC. Its translation is CASSPRQGAGAQVGYTF.

J is TRBJ2-7 and V is TRBV1; the table names TRBD2, a call not compared with the DNA. TRBV1 corresponds to a pseudogene. CDR3 length: 17 amino acids. This CDR3 reads CTSSQDPLGGSSYEQYF. CDR3 DNA: TGCACCAGCAGCCAAGACCCATTGGGGGGTAGCTCCTACGAGCAGTACTTC.

The chain recombines TRBV11-2 with TRBJ1-2; 9 bases agree with TRBD1. This CDR3 is 13 amino acids long. Trimming removed 5 bases from V and 7 bases from J; junction bases left unmatched: 5. Germline loops: CDR1 SGHAT, CDR2 FQNNGV. The CDR3 region has the DNA TGTGCCAGCAGCCTAACAGGGGGCACTGGCTACACCTTC. This encodes CASSLTGGTGYTF.

V is TRBV30 and J is TRBJ1-1; D remains ambiguous. CDR1 GTSNPN and CDR2 SVGIG come from the germline V gene (reference sequence). Trimming removed 3 bases from V and 1 base from J, with 15 bases in between. The CDR3 extends over 15 amino acids. The CDR3 nucleotides are TGTGCCTGGAGCCCGCCCGGACTCCCGAACACTGAAGCTTTCTTT. As protein: CAWSPPGLPNTEAFF.

This chain joins TRBV7-8 and TRBJ2-7; D is uncertain. The germline V gene encodes CDR1 SGHVS and CDR2 FQNEAQ. The CDR3 is 14 amino acids. The germline V and J ends were trimmed by 7 bases and 3 bases, with 16 bases remaining between them. CDR3: CASTPLGHLYEQYF. CDR3 sequence (DNA): TGTGCCAGCACCCCCCTGGGCCACCTCTACGAGCAGTACTTC. Together with reference TRBV7-8 and TRBJ2-7, the CDR3 gives the full variable domain: GAGVSQSPRYKVAKRGQDVALRCDPISGHVSLFWYQQALGQGPEFLTYFQNEAQLDKSGLPSDRFFAERPEGSVSTLKIQRTQQEDSAVYLCASTPLGHLYEQYFGPGTRLTVT.

CDR3 region: CASSRGGSPYTDTQYF. CDR3 bases: TGCGCCAGCAGCCGAGGGGGTAGCCCGTACACAGATACGCAGTATTTT. V usage is TRBV4-1 and J usage is TRBJ2-3; a weak D match, TRBD1 (6 bases). The V end was cut by 4 bases, the J end by 2 bases, with 16 bases between. This CDR3 has 16 residues. Germline V gene data show CDR1 as MGHRA and CDR2 as YSYEKL.

The CDR3 spells CASSPAGGASWTQYF. Written as DNA, the CDR3 is TGCGCCAGCAGCCCAGCGGGAGGCGCGAGTTGGACCCAGTACTTC. V and J are TRBV5-1 and TRBJ2-5, with TRBD2 matching over 9 bases. The CDR3 is made up of 15 amino acids. Germline V gives CDR1 SGHRS, CDR2 YFSETQ. With V trimmed by 4 bases and J by 7 bases, 11 bases remained unmatched.

This sequence joins TRBV7-8 and TRBJ2-7; tentative D call: TRBD1 (6 bases). Germline assignment: CDR1 SGHVS and CDR2 FQNEAQ. V dropped 2 bases and J dropped 0 bases, with 14 bases sitting between them. The CDR3 contains 16 residues. The chain's CDR3 is CASSLMGASSSYEQYF. DNA for the CDR3: TGTGCCAGCAGCTTAATGGGGGCCTCGAGCTCCTACGAGCAGTACTTC.

V and J are TRBV5-1 and TRBJ1-4; TRBD1 matches 10 bases. The CDR3 sequence is 14 residues long. CDR1 SGHRS and CDR2 YFSETQ come from the germline V gene. V was pared by 4 bases and J by 6 bases, with 3 bases of the junction left unmatched. The CDR3 here is CASSQGQGYEKLFF. The CDR3 region has the DNA TGCGCCAGCAGCCAGGGACAGGGGTATGAAAAACTGTTTTTT.